This TCR beta chain appears in the sequencing data of a study of T cells in Graves' hyperthyroidism and ophthalmopathy. RNA transcripts were the template for amplifying TCR beta CDR3 regions. A first-round RT-PCR of the TCR CDR3 used the HTBI primer set. Using its own MiXCR run on the multiplex PCR reads, TCRdb lists one record per CDR3 protein. The table includes 600,000 or so distinct CDR3 sequences, around 15% detected once. On this clonotype itself: Antigen specificity is unknown.

The CDR3 has 14 residues. Germline V gene sequence: CDR1 PRHDT, CDR2 FYEKMQ (reference sequence). Deletions cut 5 bases from V and 3 bases from J, with 10 bases between. Findings and limits, study-wide: Blood also carried most thyroid clonotypes expanded above 0.001. Ophthalmopathy was separated from stable hyperthyroidism by a 13 V-J model.

Patients having uncontrolled infection, another autoimmune disease, pregnancy or lactation were not included. Every diagnosis used clinical symptoms, serum thyroxine and TRAb, thyroid ultrasound and orbital computed tomography. The chain employs TRBV13 and TRBJ2-2; D gene unclear. Sequencing was carried out using blood. This TCR derives from a woman aged 30 to 39 with Graves' hyperthyroidism. The CDR3 here is CASSPAAYTGELFF. The CDR3 nucleotides read TGTGCCAGCAGCCCCGCGGCTTACACCGGGGAGCTGTTTTTT.